Listed below are T cell receptor beta chains from one sample, sequenced in a study of blood T cell repertoires in COVID-19. Profiling relied on immunoSEQ multiplex PCR, and the TCRdb table lists in-frame clones only, not all of them. Of some 130,000 clones in the sample, roughly nine tenths were seen once. The sequencing input was peripheral blood. The receptors here all came from a woman in her 70s with COVID-19, enrolled during active disease. CDR3s include the opening cysteine and the closing phenylalanine or tryptophan. D genes are given only for firm matches. A row's size may be missing; if present it is once, few, many or a size class.

cdr3_nt cdr3_aa d_call v_call clone_size j_call
TGTGCCAGCAGCGTAGAAGGGGAAGCCGAGCAGTACTTC CASSVEGEAEQYF NA TRBV9 NA TRBJ2-7
TGTGCCAGTAGTAGGAGACTAGCGGGGGGCCAAGAGACCCAGTACTTC CASSRRLAGGQETQYF TRBD2 TRBV19 NA TRBJ2-5
TGTGCCAGCAGGTCAGACAGGGAGGACAATCAGCCCCAGCATTTT CASRSDREDNQPQHF TRBD1 TRBV5-8 NA TRBJ1-5
TGTGCCAGCAGTTACGCAGGACAGGGGGACACTGAAGCTTTCTTT CASSYAGQGDTEAFF TRBD1 TRBV6-5 NA TRBJ1-1
TGTGCCAGCAGTGATTCCGGGACAGGGGGGTTGAGTGAAAAACTGTTTTTT CASSDSGTGGLSEKLFF TRBD1 TRBV2 NA TRBJ1-4
TGTGCCAGCCGGAGATTTGGGGCAGGGACACGCTTTTCTGGGGCCAACGTCCTGACTTTC CASRRFGAGTRFSGANVLTF NA TRBV27 NA TRBJ2-6
TGTGCCAGCAGTTTATCCGGGACAGGGCCCCACGAGCAGTACTTC CASSLSGTGPHEQYF TRBD1 TRBV27 NA TRBJ2-7
TGTGCCAGCAGTTCCTTCTACGAGCAGTACTTC CASSSFYEQYF NA TRBV5-6 once TRBJ2-7
TGTGCCAGCAGCTTAGGCAGGGTCGGGAATGAGCAGTTCTTC CASSLGRVGNEQFF NA TRBV6-5 NA TRBJ2-1
TGTGCCAGCTCACCACCCTCCCTTGGTAGTAACTATGGCTACACCTTC CASSPPSLGSNYGYTF NA TRBV18 NA TRBJ1-2
TGTGCCAGCAGCTTGGATTATCCAGAACGTGAAGCTTTCTTT CASSLDYPEREAFF NA TRBV5-5 NA TRBJ1-1
TGTGCCAGCAGCTTTCCCCCTTCGAGCTCCTACAATGAGCAGTTCTTC CASSFPPSSSYNEQFF NA TRBV7-9 many TRBJ2-1
TGTGCCAGCAGTTCCATTTATATGCGGCAGATAAATTCACCCCTCCACTTT CASSSIYMRQINSPLHF NA TRBV27 NA TRBJ1-6
TGTGCCAGTAGTATAATCGGACTGAGAAATCAGCCCCAGCATTTT CASSIIGLRNQPQHF NA TRBV19 NA TRBJ1-5
TGTGCCAGCAGCTTAACTCAGGGGGCTGCGTCTAGCTATGGCTACACCTTC CASSLTQGAASSYGYTF TRBD1 TRBV7-6 NA TRBJ1-2
TGTGCCAGAAGCTTGGCCGAGGGGGCCCTCGTCGGGGAGACCCAGTACTTC CARSLAEGALVGETQYF TRBD1 TRBV5-3 NA TRBJ2-5
TGTGCCGGGGGGGAGGGGTATAATTCACCCCTCCACTTT CAGGEGYNSPLHF NA TRBV7-8 once TRBJ1-6
TGTGCCAGCTCACCACAGGGGGGGGATACTGAAGCTTTCTTT CASSPQGGDTEAFF NA TRBV18 NA TRBJ1-1
TGTGCCAGCAGCCCGACAGGGACGACACTTAATCAGCCCCAGCATTTT CASSPTGTTLNQPQHF TRBD1 TRBV5-5 few TRBJ1-5
TGCGCCAGCAGCTTCGAGGTGAACACTGAAGCTTTCTTT CASSFEVNTEAFF NA TRBV5-1 NA TRBJ1-1
TGTGCCAGCAGTTCGGGGGGATGGGCCAGACTTAGCAATCAGCCCCAGCATTTT CASSSGGWARLSNQPQHF NA TRBV28 NA TRBJ1-5
TGCGCCAGCAGCTGGGGAGGGAACACTGAAGCTTTCTTT CASSWGGNTEAFF NA TRBV5-1 NA TRBJ1-1
TGTGCCAGCAGCAACCGGGACAGGGGGCGCGTGGCCGAAGGGCAGCCCCAGCATTTT CASSNRDRGRVAEGQPQHF NA TRBV21-1 NA TRBJ1-5
TGTGCCAGCAGCGGACTAGCGGGGGGGAATGAGCAGTTCTTC CASSGLAGGNEQFF TRBD2 TRBV9 NA TRBJ2-1
TGTGCCAGTACCTCGACGGATTCAGACAAACAGCCCCAGCATTTT CASTSTDSDKQPQHF NA TRBV19 NA TRBJ1-5
TGTGCCAGCAGCCCCGGGACAGCAAGTGGAAACACCATATATTTT CASSPGTASGNTIYF TRBD1 TRBV7-9 NA TRBJ1-3
TGTGCCAGCATCCTGGGACAGGGGACAGATACGCAGTATTTT CASILGQGTDTQYF TRBD1 TRBV28 NA TRBJ2-3
TGTGCCAGCTCACCGCCGGGTGGGAACACCATATATTTT CASSPPGGNTIYF NA TRBV18 NA TRBJ1-3
TGTGCCAGCAGACAGACAGGGGGCCTCGCACCCCTCCACTTT CASRQTGGLAPLHF TRBD1 TRBV6-5 NA TRBJ1-6
TGCGCCAGCAGCTCGACAGGGGGGGGAGAGACCCAGTACTTC CASSSTGGGETQYF TRBD1 TRBV5-1 NA TRBJ2-5
TGCGCCAGCAGCCGCGGGACAGGCTCTGAAAAACTGTTTTTT CASSRGTGSEKLFF TRBD1 TRBV10-2 NA TRBJ1-4
TGTGCCAGCAGCAAGAGGACTAGCGGGTACAATGAGCAGTTCTTC CASSKRTSGYNEQFF TRBD2 TRBV6-5 once TRBJ2-1
TGTGCCAGCAGTGACTTTTCAGGTTTACTCTATGGCTACACCTTC CASSDFSGLLYGYTF NA TRBV6-4 NA TRBJ1-2
TGTGCCAGCAGCCAGTACACAGATACGCAGTATTTT CASSQYTDTQYF NA TRBV3-1/TRBV3-2 NA TRBJ2-3
TGTGCCAGCAGCTCTCTACAGGGAATGAACACCGGGGAGCTGTTTTTT CASSSLQGMNTGELFF NA TRBV5-5 NA TRBJ2-2
TGCAGTGCTAGTGGGACAGTGGGCTACACCTTC CSASGTVGYTF TRBD1 TRBV20-1 NA TRBJ1-2
TGTGCCAGCAGCTTTTCCGCAGTTTTGGAGACCCAGTACTTC CASSFSAVLETQYF NA TRBV7-9 NA TRBJ2-5
TGTGCCAGCAGTACAGGGGTGGGAAATTCACCCCTCCACTTT CASSTGVGNSPLHF TRBD1 TRBV2 NA TRBJ1-6
TGTGCCAGCAGCCATGACAGTTCTGGAAACACCATATATTTT CASSHDSSGNTIYF NA TRBV5-6 NA TRBJ1-3
TGTGCCAGCAGCCAGATACCGGGACAGGGGTTCTACGAGCAGTACTTC CASSQIPGQGFYEQYF TRBD1 TRBV3-1/TRBV3-2 NA TRBJ2-7
TGTGCCAGCAGGGGAGGGCAGGGCCGGGGCACAGATACGCAGTATTTT CASRGGQGRGTDTQYF TRBD2 TRBV2 NA TRBJ2-3
TGTGCCTCCCCGAGATCGACAGGGTACGGTAATTCACCCCTCCACTTT CASPRSTGYGNSPLHF TRBD1 TRBV30 few TRBJ1-6
TGTCCTGCCTACGAGCAGTACTTC CPAYEQYF NA TRBV12-5 many TRBJ2-7